The next 25 T cell receptor beta chains were all read from a single sample in a study of T cell responses to AZD1222 COVID-19 vaccine. TCRdb keeps only in-frame clones here, not all; method: immunoSEQ multiplex PCR. The table has more than 150,000 clones, roughly 92% seen once. The sample was peripheral blood, taken on day 0 of AZD1222 vaccination. These receptors were collected from an adult in good health.

This chain connects TRBV5-8 to TRBJ1-2; 11 nucleotides match TRBD1. Germline V gene data show CDR1 as SGHTS and CDR2 as YDEGEE. The CDR3 has 16 residues. V shed 3 bases, J shed 2 bases, and the junction held 6 bases outside the gene matches. Written as DNA, the CDR3 is TGTGCCAGCAGCTGGGCCGGGACAGGGGGGAACTATGGCTACACCTTC. It codes for CASSWAGTGGNYGYTF.

This rearrangement joins TRBV5-1 to TRBJ2-1; TRBD1 agrees at 9 bases. CDR1 is SGHRS, CDR2 YFSETQ, per germline. With 1 base clipped from V and 6 bases from J, the junction kept 11 bases outside the gene matches. The CDR3 loop spans 17 amino acids. In DNA, the CDR3 is TGCGCCAGCAGCTTGAGGCCGGCGGGACAGGGAATCAATGAGCAGTTCTTC. It codes for CASSLRPAGQGINEQFF.

V is TRBV2 and J is TRBJ2-3; a weak D match, TRBD1 (5 bases). The CDR3 runs 13 residues. Trimming took off 5 bases at V and 5 bases at J, with 11 bases between the two ends. CDR1 is SNHLY, CDR2 FYNNEI, per germline. The CDR3 nucleotides are TGTGCCAGCAGTCAAGTACAGGTAGATACGCAGTATTTT. As protein: CASSQVQVDTQYF. Using reference TRBV2 and TRBJ2-3 for the parts outside the CDR3, the full variable domain is EPEVTQTPSHQVTQMGQEVILRCVPISNHLYFYWYRQILGQKVEFLVSFYNNEISEKSEIFDDQFSVERPDGSNFTLKIRSTKLEDSAMYFCASSQVQVDTQYFGPGTRLTVL.

The chain has TRBV15 and TRBJ2-5; TRBD2 matches at 8 bases. The germline V gene encodes CDR1 LNHNV and CDR2 YYDKDF (reference sequence). The CDR3 runs 16 residues. V was clipped by 0 bases and J by 7 bases; unmatched bases: 10. The CDR3 sequence is CATSREDRTGGVTQYF. CDR3 DNA sequence: TGTGCCACCAGCAGAGAGGATCGGACGGGAGGGGTGACCCAGTACTTC.

V gene TRBV28 combines with J gene TRBJ1-1; D is possibly TRBD1 (5 bases). The germline CDR1 and CDR2 sequences are MDHEN and SYDVKM. Trimming stripped 2 bases from V and 1 base from J, with 8 bases between. This CDR3 is built from 14 residues. The CDR3 region is CASSLRQRNTEAFF. CDR3 in DNA: TGTGCCAGCAGTTTAAGACAGAGGAACACTGAAGCTTTCTTT.

The V call is TRBV18, the J call TRBJ1-1; 7 bases agree with TRBD1. From germline, CDR1 is KGHSH and CDR2 LQKENI. Trimming removed 9 bases from V and 5 bases from J; junction bases left unmatched: 12. This CDR3 region has 14 residues. CDR3 in amino acids: CASSTIRGQTEAFF. The CDR3 DNA is TGTGCCAGTTCGACGATCCGGGGACAGACTGAAGCTTTCTTT.

The chain joins TRBV3-1 (or the pseudogene TRBV3-2) to TRBJ2-1; D not certain. In germline, CDR1 is LGHDT, CDR2 YNNKEL (reference sequence). V was trimmed by 0 bases and J by 7 bases, leaving 10 bases between them. This CDR3 region has 14 residues. The CDR3 nucleotides read TGTGCCAGCAGCCAAGACACGGGTGGGAATGAGCAGTTCTTC. Translated, it gives CASSQDTGGNEQFF.

The chain is built from TRBV6-5 and TRBJ1-3, with a weak D call TRBD1 (5 bases). CDR3 length: 15 residues. V lost 6 bases to trimming and J lost 4 bases, with 16 bases between them. Germline V gene data show CDR1 as MNHEY and CDR2 as SVGAGI. The chain's CDR3 is CASSQPGLWGNTIYF. In DNA, the CDR3 is TGTGCCAGCAGCCAACCGGGGCTTTGGGGAAACACCATATATTTT.

V and J are TRBV4-1 and TRBJ1-1; D gene uncertain. V lost 1 base and J 1 base, leaving 4 bases between the germline ends. This CDR3 has 13 residues. The germline gives CDR1 MGHRA, CDR2 YSYEKL. The CDR3 loop reads CASSQGRNTEAFF. CDR3 nucleotide sequence: TGCGCCAGCAGCCAAGGTAGGAACACTGAAGCTTTCTTT.

The V call is TRBV19, the J call TRBJ1-1; D remains unclear. Germline-derived CDR1 and CDR2 are LNHDA and SQIVND (reference sequence). Trimming stripped 7 bases from V and 0 bases from J, with 12 bases between. The length of the CDR3 is 14 residues. CDR3 protein: CASKKEGMNTEAFF. CDR3 nucleotide sequence: TGTGCCAGTAAAAAGGAGGGTATGAACACTGAAGCTTTCTTT.

The chain is built from TRBV28 and TRBJ1-2; D unclear. The CDR3 sequence is 12 residues long. The V gene lost 8 bases and the J gene lost 4 bases, with 11 bases spanning the gap. The V gene's germline CDR1 is MDHEN and CDR2 SYDVKM. This chain's CDR3 is CASVTTAYGYTF. CDR3 nucleotides: TGTGCCAGCGTTACAACCGCCTATGGCTACACCTTC.

The V and J genes are TRBV5-1 and TRBJ1-2; the match to TRBD1 covers 11 bases. The germline V gene encodes CDR1 SGHRS and CDR2 YFSETQ. V was clipped by 0 bases and J by 6 bases; unmatched bases: 4. The CDR3 is made up of 15 amino acids. Here the CDR3 DNA reads TGCGCCAGCAGCTTGGGGACAGGGGGCGCAAATGGCTACACCTTC. It encodes CASSLGTGGANGYTF.

The rearrangement links TRBV16 to TRBJ1-2; TRBD1 matches 9 bases. Germline CDR1 is KGHSY and CDR2 is FQNENV. Trimming removed 2 bases from V and 8 bases from J; junction bases left unmatched: 9. This CDR3 spans 15 amino acids. CDR3 region: CASSQLAQGASGYTF. CDR3 coding DNA: TGTGCCAGCAGCCAACTCGCACAGGGGGCGAGCGGCTACACCTTC.

The rearrangement uses TRBV6-5 and TRBJ2-3, with TRBD2 identical over 9 bases. J lost 4 bases, V lost 2 bases, and 4 bases had no gene match. This CDR3 contains 15 residues. Germline CDR1 and CDR2: MNHEY and SVGAGI. The CDR3 DNA is TGTGCCAGCAGTTACAGGCGGGGGGGCGCAGATACGCAGTATTTT. Protein product: CASSYRRGGADTQYF.

The V gene is TRBV10-3, the J gene TRBJ2-7; 7 positions match TRBD2. The CDR3 is made up of 17 amino acids. V lost 0 bases and J lost 0; bases outside the gene matches: 8. The germline gives CDR1 ENHRY, CDR2 SYGVKD. This chain's CDR3 is CAISESTTKRGSYEQYF. The CDR3 DNA is TGTGCCATCAGTGAGTCCACAACTAAGCGGGGCTCCTACGAGCAGTACTTC.

The genes are TRBV3-1 (or the pseudogene TRBV3-2) and TRBJ1-1; TRBD1 matches at 9 bases. Germline V gene data show CDR1 as LGHDT and CDR2 as YNNKEL (reference sequence). The junction had 14 bases not matched to a gene; V was cut back by 5 bases and J by 1 base. CDR3 length: 18 residues. DNA of the CDR3: TGTGCCAGCAGCATCTCCCGGGGGACAGGGAAGAGGAACACTGAAGCTTTCTTT. Its protein is CASSISRGTGKRNTEAFF.

The rearrangement uses TRBV5-4 and TRBJ2-1; TRBD1 is a possible D gene (6 bases). Between the trimmed V and J ends, which lost 0 bases and 5 bases, there was a span of 12 bases. CDR3 length equals 15 residues. CDR1 and CDR2 (germline): SGHNT, YYREEE (reference sequence). CDR3: CASSLVSPGDNEQFF. DNA for the CDR3: TGTGCCAGCAGCTTGGTATCCCCAGGGGACAATGAGCAGTTCTTC.

This chain connects TRBV25-1 to TRBJ2-1, with a possible D match to TRBD1 (6 bases). The V gene's germline CDR1 is MGHDK and CDR2 SYGVNS. CDR3 size: 14 residues. Trimming removed 2 bases at V and 2 bases at J, with 7 bases between. In DNA form, the CDR3 reads TGTGCCAGCAGTGAAGGGGGCCCCTACAATGAGCAGTTCTTC. Amino acid sequence: CASSEGGPYNEQFF. The whole variable domain, remainder taken from reference TRBV25-1 and TRBJ2-1, is EADIYQTPRYLVIGTGKKITLECSQTMGHDKMYWYQQDPGMELHLIHYSYGVNSTEKGDLSSESTVSRIRTEHFPLTLESARPSHTSQYLCASSEGGPYNEQFFGPGTRLTVL.

The V and J genes are TRBV7-9 and TRBJ1-2, with a tentative D call TRBD1 (6 bases). Germline CDR1 is SEHNR and CDR2 is FQNEAQ (reference sequence). Trimming pared 4 bases from V and 2 bases from J, leaving 11 bases between. This CDR3 is built from 14 residues. CDR3 region: CASSSGTKNYGYTF. The CDR3 DNA reads TGTGCCAGCAGCTCCGGGACAAAGAACTATGGCTACACCTTC.

V is TRBV3-1 (or the pseudogene TRBV3-2) and J is TRBJ1-5, with D tentatively TRBD1 (6 bases). V gave up 0 bases and J gave up 7 bases, with 13 bases separating them. The CDR3 runs 15 residues. Germline V gives CDR1 LGHDT, CDR2 YNNKEL (reference sequence). The CDR3 region is CASSQDTGAGQPQHF. Here the CDR3 DNA reads TGTGCCAGCAGCCAAGATACGGGGGCTGGGCAGCCCCAGCATTTT.

The V gene is TRBV6-1, the J gene TRBJ1-4; 12 nucleotides match TRBD1. CDR3 size: 15 residues. Germline CDR1 reads MNHNS; CDR2 reads SASEGT. V was clipped by 2 bases and J by 8 bases; unmatched bases: 3. CDR3 loop: CASSEQGTGGEKLFF. The DNA of the CDR3 is TGTGCCAGCAGTGAACAGGGGACAGGGGGCGAAAAACTGTTTTTT.

In its sample, this clone was seen once. The chain has TRBV28 and TRBJ2-5; 8 nucleotides line up with TRBD2. This CDR3 is built from 12 residues. Trimming cost V 10 bases and J 5 bases; bases outside gene matches: 6. CDR1 and CDR2 (germline): MDHEN, SYDVKM. The CDR3: CATSGSDETQYF. The CDR3 coding sequence is TGTGCCACCAGCGGGAGCGACGAGACCCAGTACTTC.

The chain has TRBV19 and TRBJ1-6, with TRBD1 identical over 7 bases. After removal of 6 bases from V and 6 bases from J, the junction contained 8 bases not matched to a gene. Germline-derived CDR1 and CDR2 are LNHDA and SQIVND (reference sequence). The CDR3 has 15 residues. CDR3 region: CASSGWDSPNSPLHF. CDR3 bases: TGTGCCAGTAGCGGGTGGGACAGCCCTAATTCACCCCTCCACTTT.

The chain combines TRBV18 with TRBJ1-2; D gene ambiguous. The CDR3 runs 12 residues. CDR1 and CDR2 from the germline V gene are KGHSH and LQKENI. Deletions cut 8 bases from V and 4 bases from J, with 11 bases between. The CDR3 DNA sequence: TGTGCCAGCGCAGCGATGGGCTATGGCTACACCTTC. Amino acids: CASAAMGYGYTF.

This clone was seen only once. This chain connects TRBV6-5 to TRBJ2-7; the match to TRBD2 covers 8 bases. The trim removed 2 bases at V and 7 bases at J, leaving 13 bases unmatched. Germline CDR1 and CDR2: MNHEY and SVGAGI. The CDR3 is made up of 16 amino acids. In nucleotides, the CDR3 is TGTGCCAGCAGTTACAGAAGCGGGAGTGGAGCGCGAGAGCAGTACTTC. Its translation is CASSYRSGSGAREQYF.